These T cell receptor beta chains were read from a single sample in a study of T cell repertoires in cytomegalovirus infection. TCRdb analysed the reads with MiXCR anew, one entry per CDR3 protein. The sample consists of fewer than 550,000 distinct CDR3 sequences, about a quarter of them appearing once. The sequenced material came from PBMCs. The receptors derive from a human donor in good health (CMV status not recorded). Some clones in this sample may be carry-over from other donors' samples. Both conserved end residues are part of each CDR3. The D gene is left open where the match is weak. Size values are once, few and many counts, or a class for expanded clones, and some rows have none.

CDR3 DNA: TGCAGCGTTGAAGCCACCCGCGACGAAGATGGCTACACCTTC
CDR3 protein: CSVEATRDEDGYTF
D gene: NA
V gene: TRBV29-1
J gene: TRBJ1-2
clone size: NA

CDR3 DNA: TGTGCCAGCAGCTCTATGGGTCGTTACAATGAGCAGTTCTTC
CDR3 protein: CASSSMGRYNEQFF
D gene: NA
V gene: TRBV7-2
J gene: TRBJ2-1
clone size: many

CDR3 DNA: TGTGCCAGTACTCCCCGAGGGGGGGCGCGATTAGGCACTGAAGCTTTCTTT
CDR3 protein: CASTPRGGARLGTEAFF
D gene: NA
V gene: TRBV19
J gene: TRBJ1-1
clone size: NA

CDR3 DNA: TGTGCCAGTACAACTCGTCCCGGGCCCTATAACGCAGATACGCAGTATTTT
CDR3 protein: CASTTRPGPYNADTQYF
D gene: NA
V gene: TRBV27
J gene: TRBJ2-3
clone size: NA

CDR3 DNA: TGTGCCAGCAGCCCACGACAGGGTCACAATGAGCAGTTCTTC
CDR3 protein: CASSPRQGHNEQFF
D gene: TRBD1
V gene: TRBV7-8
J gene: TRBJ2-1
clone size: many

CDR3 DNA: TGCAGTGCTAGGGGTCTAGCTGAAAACATTCAGTACTTC
CDR3 protein: CSARGLAENIQYF
D gene: NA
V gene: TRBV20-1
J gene: TRBJ2-4
clone size: once

CDR3 DNA: TGTGCCAGCAGCCCCTACCCCCCGACTAGCCCCTCTTTTACTGAGCAGTTCTTC
CDR3 protein: CASSPYPPTSPSFTEQFF
D gene: TRBD2
V gene: TRBV11-2
J gene: TRBJ2-1
clone size: once

CDR3 DNA: TGTGCCAGCAGTTCCTCACTTCGGTATGAGCAGTTCTTC
CDR3 protein: CASSSSLRYEQFF
D gene: NA
V gene: TRBV28
J gene: TRBJ2-1
clone size: few

CDR3 DNA: TGTGCCAGCAGCTTAGAGGGATTGGCTAATGAAAAACTGTTTTTT
CDR3 protein: CASSLEGLANEKLFF
D gene: NA
V gene: TRBV7-2
J gene: TRBJ1-4
clone size: many

CDR3 DNA: TGTGCCAGCAGCTTAGAGCCCCAGGGGCGAAACACCATATATTTT
CDR3 protein: CASSLEPQGRNTIYF
D gene: NA
V gene: TRBV7-2
J gene: TRBJ1-3
clone size: many

CDR3 DNA: TGTGCCAGCAGCTCCGGGACAGGGGGCAATGGCTACACCTTC
CDR3 protein: CASSSGTGGNGYTF
D gene: TRBD1
V gene: TRBV7-6
J gene: TRBJ1-2
clone size: NA

CDR3 DNA: TGTGCCAGCAGCTTAGAACAGGGGCGCTTCTTC
CDR3 protein: CASSLEQGRFF
D gene: TRBD1
V gene: TRBV7-9
J gene: TRBJ2-1
clone size: many

CDR3 DNA: TGCAGCGTTATTATCTCCGGATTTGGGACTGAAGCTTTCTTT
CDR3 protein: CSVIISGFGTEAFF
D gene: NA
V gene: TRBV29-1
J gene: TRBJ1-1
clone size: once

CDR3 DNA: TGTGCCAGCAGTCTACGACAGGGTGATTATTCCCTCCACTTT
CDR3 protein: CASSLRQGDYSLHF
D gene: TRBD1
V gene: TRBV6-1
J gene: TRBJ1-6
clone size: many

CDR3 DNA: TGCGCCAGCAGCCAGAGAGTAGACGGAACCTACGAGCAGTACTTC
CDR3 protein: CASSQRVDGTYEQYF
D gene: NA
V gene: TRBV4-1
J gene: TRBJ2-7
clone size: NA

CDR3 DNA: TGTGCCAGCAGACCGGGCCCCGGCACGCAGTATTTT
CDR3 protein: CASRPGPGTQYF
D gene: NA
V gene: TRBV7-9
J gene: TRBJ2-3
clone size: few

CDR3 DNA: TGTGCCAGCAGTTTGCGGACAGGGGGCAAACAGCCCCAGCATTTT
CDR3 protein: CASSLRTGGKQPQHF
D gene: TRBD1
V gene: TRBV28
J gene: TRBJ1-5
clone size: once

CDR3 DNA: TGTGCCACCAGCAGAGTTCTTGCTGTGGATACGCAGTATTTT
CDR3 protein: CATSRVLAVDTQYF
D gene: NA
V gene: TRBV15
J gene: TRBJ2-3
clone size: NA

CDR3 DNA: TGTGCCAGCAGCCCGGTAGCGGGTTTCCAAGAGACCCAGTACTTC
CDR3 protein: CASSPVAGFQETQYF
D gene: TRBD2
V gene: TRBV11-2
J gene: TRBJ2-5
clone size: NA

CDR3 DNA: TGTGCCAGCAGGCGGGGGACTAGCGGGAGAGGAGGGGATGAGCAGTTCTTC
CDR3 protein: CASRRGTSGRGGDEQFF
D gene: TRBD2
V gene: TRBV2
J gene: TRBJ2-1
clone size: NA

CDR3 DNA: TGCGCCAGCAGCCATAAAAGGGAGCTTGAGCAGTTCTTC
CDR3 protein: CASSHKRELEQFF
D gene: NA
V gene: TRBV4-1
J gene: TRBJ2-1
clone size: NA

CDR3 DNA: TGTGCCAGCAGCCGAGGACTAGCGGGAGGAGAAGAGACCCAGTACTTC
CDR3 protein: CASSRGLAGGEETQYF
D gene: TRBD2
V gene: TRBV7-2
J gene: TRBJ2-5
clone size: many

CDR3 DNA: TGTGCCAGCAGTTTGTTGGAGGGGGGCGCCTACGAGCAGTACTTC
CDR3 protein: CASSLLEGGAYEQYF
D gene: NA
V gene: TRBV6-2/TRBV6-3
J gene: TRBJ2-7
clone size: NA

CDR3 DNA: TGTGCCAGCAGTTACTCAAGAGGATCTGGCACAGATACGCAGTATTTT
CDR3 protein: CASSYSRGSGTDTQYF
D gene: NA
V gene: TRBV6-2/TRBV6-3
J gene: TRBJ2-3
clone size: few